This T cell receptor (beta chain) was sequenced for a study of blood T cell repertoires in COVID-19. The CDR3 is 14 residues long. V trimming: 5 bases; J trimming: 7 bases; junction bases outside the gene matches: 8. In germline, CDR1 is SGHRS, CDR2 YFSETQ. Under the authors' procedure: Nucleated cell counts were estimated from reference gene primer amplification. Libraries were prepared by immunoSEQ multiplex PCR; TCRdb keeps only in-frame clonotypes and omits some of them. V, J and clone size are those of that table, while D and trimming were read from the DNA. The sample has about 56,000 clones, 80% to 85% seen once.

The chain links TRBV5-1 to TRBJ1-4, with 7 bases identical to TRBD1. The sample was peripheral blood. The receptor was isolated from a woman over 75 with acute or convalescent COVID-19. The CDR3 loop is CASSSGQAGEKLFF. The CDR3 DNA reads TGCGCCAGCAGTTCCGGACAGGCTGGTGAAAAACTGTTTTTT.